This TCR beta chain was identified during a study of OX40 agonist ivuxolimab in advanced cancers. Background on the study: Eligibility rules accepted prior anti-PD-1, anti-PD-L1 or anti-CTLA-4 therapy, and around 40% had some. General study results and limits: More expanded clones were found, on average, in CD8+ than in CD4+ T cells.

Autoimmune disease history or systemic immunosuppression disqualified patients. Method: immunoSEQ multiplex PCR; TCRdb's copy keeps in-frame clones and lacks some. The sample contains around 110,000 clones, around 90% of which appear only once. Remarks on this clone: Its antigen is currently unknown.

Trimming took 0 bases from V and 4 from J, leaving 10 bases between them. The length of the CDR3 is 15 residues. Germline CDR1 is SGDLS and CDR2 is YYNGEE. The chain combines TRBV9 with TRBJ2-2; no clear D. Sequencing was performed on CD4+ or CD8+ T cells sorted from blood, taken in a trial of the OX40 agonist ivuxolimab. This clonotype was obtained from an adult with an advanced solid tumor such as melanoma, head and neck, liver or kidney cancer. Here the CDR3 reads CASSVVEGSTGELFF. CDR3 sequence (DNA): TGTGCCAGCAGCGTAGTTGAAGGGTCCACCGGGGAGCTGTTTTTT.